This entry lists 18 T cell receptor beta chains sequenced from one sample in a study of PD-1 blockade in mismatch repair-deficient tumors. Generated by immunoSEQ multiplex PCR, the TCRdb table keeps only in-frame clones and is missing some. In the table there are over 20,000 clones, 83% of which are singletons. The input for sequencing was peripheral blood, taken 12 weeks after starting pembrolizumab. The receptors stem from an adult with mismatch repair-deficient cancer.

CDR3 sequence (DNA): TGTGCCAGCAGCGAAACTAGCGGGAGTTACGAGCAGTACTTC. Encoded protein: CASSETSGSYEQYF. This rearrangement joins TRBV6-4 to TRBJ2-7; the match to TRBD2 covers 11 bases. The CDR3 loop spans 14 amino acids. The ends lost 6 bases at V and 4 bases at J; junction bases unmatched: 5. Per the germline V gene, CDR1 is MRHNA and CDR2 is SNTAGT.

This chain connects TRBV10-3 to TRBJ2-4; 9 bases match TRBD2. This CDR3 has 16 residues. Germline V CDR1 and CDR2: ENHRY, SYGVKD. The V segment lost 0 bases and the J segment 2 bases; nucleotides outside the gene matches: 2. CDR3 residues: CAISESSGSSKNIQYF. The CDR3 coding sequence is TGTGCCATCAGTGAGTCTAGCGGGAGTTCCAAAAACATTCAGTACTTC.

The chain uses TRBV5-1 and TRBJ2-5; D possibly corresponds to TRBD1 (6 bases). CDR3 length: 16 amino acids. Germline assignment: CDR1 SGHRS and CDR2 YFSETQ. V was trimmed by 4 bases and J by 5 bases, leaving 21 bases between them. CDR3 coding DNA: TGCGCCAGCAGCCCCGGACAGATACCCCAATGGGAGACCCAGTACTTC. Translating it yields CASSPGQIPQWETQYF. Full variable domain (outside the CDR3, taken from reference TRBV5-1 and TRBJ2-5): KAGVTQTPRYLIKTRGQQVTLSCSPISGHRSVSWYQQTPGQGLQFLFEYFSETQRNKGNFPGRFSGRQFSNSRSEMNVSTLELGDSALYLCASSPGQIPQWETQYFGPGTRLLVL.

The chain combines TRBV28 with TRBJ2-1, with 9 nucleotides matching TRBD2. The CDR3 consists of 15 residues. CDR1 is MDHEN, CDR2 SYDVKM, per germline. Trimming took 1 base from V and 4 from J; bases not matched to a gene: 2. The CDR3 loop reads CASSLLLAGYNEQFF. As DNA, the CDR3 is TGTGCCAGCAGTTTATTGCTAGCGGGATACAATGAGCAGTTCTTC.

The rearrangement joins TRBV12-5 to TRBJ1-1, with TRBD1 as a possible D gene (5 bases). Germline V gene data show CDR1 as LGHNT and CDR2 as FRNRAP. The CDR3 has 14 amino acids. The V gene lost 4 bases and the J gene lost 5 bases, with 14 bases spanning the gap. The CDR3 bases are TGTGCTAGTGGTTCCGCAGGGCGGAGGACTGAAGCTTTCTTT. It codes for CASGSAGRRTEAFF.

This chain connects TRBV23-1 to TRBJ2-3, with a possible D match to TRBD2 (5 bases). TRBV23-1 is designated an ORF whose function remains uncertain. The CDR3 consists of 16 residues. V was shortened by 3 bases and J by 4 bases, with 17 bases between the two germline ends. CDR3 nucleotides: TGCGCCAGCAGTCACCCCGGGGTTCTGCGGGCAGATACGCAGTATTTT. Protein sequence: CASSHPGVLRADTQYF.

This chain joins TRBV15 and TRBJ2-7, with D uncertain. The germline V and J ends were trimmed by 0 bases and 0 bases, with 6 bases remaining between them. This CDR3 is built from 14 residues. The V gene's germline CDR1 is LNHNV and CDR2 YYDKDF (reference sequence). CDR3 region: CATSRDLGSYEQYF. In DNA form, the CDR3 reads TGTGCCACCAGCAGAGATCTGGGCTCCTACGAGCAGTACTTC.

The chain joins TRBV7-9 to TRBJ1-1, with D perhaps TRBD1 (5 bases). CDR1 is SEHNR and CDR2 is FQNEAQ in the germline V gene (reference sequence). With 5 bases removed from V and 4 bases from J, the gap between germline ends came to 11 bases. CDR3 size: 13 residues. The CDR3 protein is CASSLGGVTEAFF. DNA of the CDR3: TGTGCCAGCAGCCTGGGGGGTGTCACTGAAGCTTTCTTT.

The rearrangement uses TRBV4-3 and TRBJ2-2, with D tentatively TRBD1 (6 bases). The CDR3 is made up of 17 amino acids. V was trimmed by 0 bases and J by 0 bases, leaving 11 bases between them. The germline CDR1 and CDR2 sequences are LGHNA and YSLEER. As DNA, the CDR3 is TGCGCCAGCAGCCAAGAGAGGCAGGGGTCGAACACCGGGGAGCTGTTTTTT. Its protein is CASSQERQGSNTGELFF.

The chain links TRBV10-3 to TRBJ2-6; a possible D gene is TRBD1 (6 bases). V lost 7 bases and J lost 0, with 10 bases in between. CDR1 and CDR2 (germline): ENHRY, SYGVKD. This CDR3 comprises 15 residues. This CDR3 reads CAIMTGDSGANVLTF. In nucleotides, the CDR3 is TGTGCCATCATGACAGGAGACTCTGGGGCCAACGTCCTGACTTTC.

V gene TRBV6-5 combines with J gene TRBJ2-5; no clear D. The CDR3 consists of 11 residues. Trimming took 6 bases from V and 7 from J, leaving 9 bases between them. Germline CDR1 is MNHEY and CDR2 is SVGAGI. The CDR3 region has the DNA TGTGCCAGCAGGATTTCTGGGACCCAGTACTTC. Its translation is CASRISGTQYF.

This chain joins TRBV5-4 and TRBJ2-3; 7 nucleotides match TRBD1. The CDR3 extends over 16 amino acids. J gave up 8 bases and V 0 bases, and 12 bases lay outside the gene matches. Germline V gene lookup returns CDR1 SGHNT and CDR2 YYREEE (reference sequence). CDR3 loop: CASSLAHRGSGGTQYF. The CDR3 DNA follows: TGTGCCAGCAGCTTGGCCCACAGGGGATCTGGAGGTACGCAGTATTTT.

The chain joins TRBV10-3 to TRBJ2-7; no reliable D call. CDR1 is ENHRY, CDR2 SYGVKD, per germline. CDR3 length: 14 residues. V was cut by 4 bases and J by 0 bases, with 10 bases left in between. The CDR3 spells CAISVLDVSYEQYF. The CDR3, as DNA: TGTGCCATCAGTGTTCTGGACGTCTCCTACGAGCAGTACTTC.

The J gene is TRBJ2-3, the V gene TRBV9; 8 bases align to TRBD2. This CDR3 has 15 amino acids. The germline CDR1 and CDR2 sequences are SGDLS and YYNGEE. The J segment lost 2 bases and the V segment lost 6 bases, leaving 8 bases of the junction unmatched. The CDR3, as DNA: TGTGCCAGCACCAGAAGTAGCGGGGTCACAGATACGCAGTATTTT. This gives the protein CASTRSSGVTDTQYF. Full variable domain (rest looked up from reference TRBV9 and TRBJ2-3): DSGVTQTPKHLITATGQRVTLRCSPRSGDLSVYWYQQSLDQGLQFLIQYYNGEERAKGNILERFSAQQFPDLHSELNLSSLELGDSALYFCASTRSSGVTDTQYFGPGTRLTVL.

V is TRBV27 and J is TRBJ2-1, with 9 bases matching TRBD2. Germline CDR1 MNHEY, CDR2 SMNVEV (reference sequence). J lost 10 bases, V lost 2 bases, and 9 bases had no gene match. This CDR3 has 15 residues. The CDR3 sequence is CASSLKVSSGTEQFF. The CDR3 bases are TGTGCCAGCAGTTTAAAGGTTTCTAGCGGGACGGAGCAGTTCTTC.

This clone was detected only a few times. The chain employs TRBV28 and TRBJ2-4; 10 bases fit TRBD1. Trimming removed 1 base from V and 0 bases from J; junction bases left unmatched: 18. CDR3 length: 22 amino acids. Germline loops: CDR1 MDHEN, CDR2 SYDVKM. The chain's CDR3 is CASSLSIPRQGAREPAKNIQYF. The CDR3 region has the DNA TGTGCCAGCAGTTTATCAATCCCGCGACAGGGGGCGCGTGAGCCAGCCAAAAACATTCAGTACTTC.

This rearrangement joins TRBV27 to TRBJ2-5; 7 bases fit TRBD1. The CDR3 extends over 15 amino acids. Trimming took 5 bases from V and 3 from J; bases not matched to a gene: 9. Germline CDR1 MNHEY, CDR2 SMNVEV (reference sequence). CDR3 nucleotide sequence: TGTGCCAGCAGTCCCGGGACAGCAATTAAAGAGACCCAGTACTTC. Amino acids: CASSPGTAIKETQYF.

The V and J genes are TRBV27 and TRBJ2-7; possibly TRBD1 or TRBD2 for D (5 bases each). V was clipped by 5 bases and J by 7 bases, with 18 bases between them. CDR3 length: 14 amino acids. Germline loops: CDR1 MNHEY, CDR2 SMNVEV (reference sequence). This chain's CDR3 is CASSPTRGRTEQYF. The CDR3 DNA follows: TGTGCCAGCAGTCCAACCCGGGGCCGGACTGAGCAGTACTTC.